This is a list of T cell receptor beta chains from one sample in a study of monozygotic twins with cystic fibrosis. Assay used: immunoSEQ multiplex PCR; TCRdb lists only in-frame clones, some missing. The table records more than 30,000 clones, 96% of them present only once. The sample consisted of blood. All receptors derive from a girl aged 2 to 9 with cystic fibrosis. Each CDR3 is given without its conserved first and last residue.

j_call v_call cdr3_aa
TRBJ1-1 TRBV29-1 SVELRTGRGTEAF
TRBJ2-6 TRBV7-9 ASSTTEVREISGANVLT
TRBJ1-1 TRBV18 ASSPGTGGLATEAF
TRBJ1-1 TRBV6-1 ASSEAWGNTEAF
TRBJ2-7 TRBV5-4 ASSLRRETGLEQY
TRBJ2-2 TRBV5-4 ASSLLGAGELF
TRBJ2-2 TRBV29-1 SVQGFAGELF
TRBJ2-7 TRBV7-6 ASSLVVQRGEQY
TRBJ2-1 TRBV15 ATSGVSLNEQF
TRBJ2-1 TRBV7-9 ASSGHLSGGSYNEQF
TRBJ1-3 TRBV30 AWSVQGTGNTIY
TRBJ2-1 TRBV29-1 SEGQDNEQF
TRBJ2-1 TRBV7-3 ASSLTREQGNEQF
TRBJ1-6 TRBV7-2 ASSLVGPGLRLSPLH
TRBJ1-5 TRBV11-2 ASSLEAPTGGGNQPQH
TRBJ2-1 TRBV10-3 AISMAGTSNEQF
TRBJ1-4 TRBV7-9 ASSLMGATNEKLF
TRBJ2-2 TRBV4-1 ASSIKPGQGFTGELF
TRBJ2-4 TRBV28 ASSFSGLAKNIQY
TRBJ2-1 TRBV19 ASSISGTSGRQEQF
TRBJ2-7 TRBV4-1 ASSHYGTNTYEQY
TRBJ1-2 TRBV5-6 ASGRDRYGYT
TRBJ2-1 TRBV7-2 ASSLQAENNEQF
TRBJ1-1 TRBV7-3 ASSSIKQGRGTEAF
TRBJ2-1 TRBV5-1 ASSLGLADWGNEQF
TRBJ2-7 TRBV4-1 ASSQVSLAGAFHEQY
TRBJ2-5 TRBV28 ASSPVLGREQETQY
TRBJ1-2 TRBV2 ASRGQTGLHGYT
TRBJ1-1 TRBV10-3 AIRPGYSKMNTEAF
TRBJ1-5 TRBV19 ASSGTGRNQPQH
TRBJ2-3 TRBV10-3 AISGRQGSTDTQY
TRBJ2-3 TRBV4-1 ASSQSVGADTQY
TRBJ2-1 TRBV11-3 ASSLVGTSGADNEQF
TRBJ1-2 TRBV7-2 ASSLAGEYGYT
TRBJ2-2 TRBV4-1 ASSPRRANTGELF
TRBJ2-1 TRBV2 ASSTGVGNEQF
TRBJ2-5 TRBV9 ASSPAVAGGQETQY
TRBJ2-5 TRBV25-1 ASSEFGVMETQY
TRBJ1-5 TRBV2 ASSRGNSNQPQH
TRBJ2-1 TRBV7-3 ASSSLGFTQYNEQF
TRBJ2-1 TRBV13 ASSSLAGVSGEQF